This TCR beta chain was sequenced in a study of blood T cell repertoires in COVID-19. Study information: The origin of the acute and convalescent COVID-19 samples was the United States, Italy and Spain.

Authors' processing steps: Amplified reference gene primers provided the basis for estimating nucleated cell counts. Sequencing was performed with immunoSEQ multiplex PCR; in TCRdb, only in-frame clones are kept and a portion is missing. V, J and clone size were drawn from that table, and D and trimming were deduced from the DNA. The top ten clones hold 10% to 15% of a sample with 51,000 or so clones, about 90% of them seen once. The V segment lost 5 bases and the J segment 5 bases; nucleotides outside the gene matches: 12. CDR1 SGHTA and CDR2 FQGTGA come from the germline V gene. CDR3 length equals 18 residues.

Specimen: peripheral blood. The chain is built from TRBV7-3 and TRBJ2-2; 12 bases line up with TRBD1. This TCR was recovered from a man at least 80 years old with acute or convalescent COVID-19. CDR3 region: CASSPVRGQGARTGELFF. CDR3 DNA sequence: TGTGCCAGCAGCCCGGTCAGGGGACAGGGGGCGCGTACCGGGGAGCTGTTTTTT.